A selection of T cell receptor beta chains follows, all from one sample in a study of blood T cell repertoires in COVID-19. TCRdb's copy holds only in-frame clones and misses some; the assay was immunoSEQ multiplex PCR. Here the sample spans roughly 320,000 clones, around 84% being singletons. Material for sequencing was PBMCs or T cells enriched from blood (not recorded which). The source of these receptors is a man aged 25 to 40 who had recovered from COVID-19. Each CDR3 is given with its conserved first and last residue. Each record gives: CDR3 DNA, CDR3 protein, V gene, clone size, J gene, D gene. D genes are given only for firm matches. Some rows mark clone size as missing; the rest say once, few, many or name a class of expanded clone.

CDR3nt: TGTGCCAGCAGCTTGCGTCGACTAGCAGTGGAGCAGTACTTC
CDR3aa: CASSLRRLAVEQYF
v_gene: TRBV11-2
abundance: -
j_gene: TRBJ2-7
d_gene: TRBD2

CDR3nt: TGTGCCAGCAGCCCTTTGCGAGGGACAGGGGTATCTAACTATGGCTACACCTTC
CDR3aa: CASSPLRGTGVSNYGYTF
v_gene: TRBV16
abundance: -
j_gene: TRBJ1-2
d_gene: TRBD1

CDR3nt: TGTGCCAGCAGCCCCTTGGGGAGCTACGAGCAGTACTTC
CDR3aa: CASSPLGSYEQYF
v_gene: TRBV7-9
abundance: -
j_gene: TRBJ2-7
d_gene: -

CDR3nt: TGTGCCATCAGTGAGGGGACAGGGGCCTACGAGCAGTACTTC
CDR3aa: CAISEGTGAYEQYF
v_gene: TRBV10-3
abundance: few
j_gene: TRBJ2-7
d_gene: TRBD1

CDR3nt: TGTGCCAGCTCACCACTTGGACAGGGGAGCACAGATACGCAGTATTTT
CDR3aa: CASSPLGQGSTDTQYF
v_gene: TRBV18
abundance: few
j_gene: TRBJ2-3
d_gene: TRBD1

CDR3nt: TGCGCCAGCAGCCAAGAGGGAGGGTATTCACCCCTCCACTTT
CDR3aa: CASSQEGGYSPLHF
v_gene: TRBV4-1
abundance: -
j_gene: TRBJ1-6
d_gene: -

CDR3nt: TGTGCCAGCAGCTCACGGGACAACACAGATACGCAGTATTTT
CDR3aa: CASSSRDNTDTQYF
v_gene: TRBV7-6
abundance: -
j_gene: TRBJ2-3
d_gene: -

CDR3nt: TGTGCCAGCAGTGGACAGGGTAGCGCGTACGAGCAGTACTTC
CDR3aa: CASSGQGSAYEQYF
v_gene: TRBV2
abundance: -
j_gene: TRBJ2-7
d_gene: TRBD1

CDR3nt: TGTGCCTGGAGTGTACTGACTGACCTCACCGGGGAGCTGTTTTTT
CDR3aa: CAWSVLTDLTGELFF
v_gene: TRBV30
abundance: -
j_gene: TRBJ2-2
d_gene: -

CDR3nt: TGTGCCATCAGTGAGACTACTTTGAACACTGAAGCTTTCTTT
CDR3aa: CAISETTLNTEAFF
v_gene: TRBV10-3
abundance: -
j_gene: TRBJ1-1
d_gene: -

CDR3nt: TGTGCCACCAGTGAGTGGGGGGTCGAGCAGTACTTC
CDR3aa: CATSEWGVEQYF
v_gene: TRBV24-1
abundance: -
j_gene: TRBJ2-7
d_gene: -

CDR3nt: TGTGCCAGTAGTATACGAGACGGGGTAGCTAACTATGGCTACACCTTC
CDR3aa: CASSIRDGVANYGYTF
v_gene: TRBV19
abundance: -
j_gene: TRBJ1-2
d_gene: -

CDR3nt: TGTGCCATCAGTGAGTCCGTGGCTTTTAGCGGGAGAGGGACCGGGGAGCTGTTTTTT
CDR3aa: CAISESVAFSGRGTGELFF
v_gene: TRBV10-3
abundance: -
j_gene: TRBJ2-2
d_gene: TRBD2

CDR3nt: TGCGCCAGCAGCGAAGGGACAGCCCTCTCCTACGAGCAGTACTTC
CDR3aa: CASSEGTALSYEQYF
v_gene: TRBV5-1
abundance: -
j_gene: TRBJ2-7
d_gene: TRBD1

CDR3nt: TGTGCCAGCAGGGTTAGAGAGTACCAAGAGACCCAGTACTTC
CDR3aa: CASRVREYQETQYF
v_gene: TRBV6-5
abundance: once
j_gene: TRBJ2-5
d_gene: -

CDR3nt: TGCGCCAGCAGCAAAGGGACTAGCGGGAGGGCCGGGGGTAGCACAGATACGCAGTATTTT
CDR3aa: CASSKGTSGRAGGSTDTQYF
v_gene: TRBV5-1
abundance: -
j_gene: TRBJ2-3
d_gene: TRBD2

CDR3nt: TGTGCCTGGAGTGTACTTACGGGAGTTTCCGGGGAGCTGTTTTTT
CDR3aa: CAWSVLTGVSGELFF
v_gene: TRBV30
abundance: -
j_gene: TRBJ2-2
d_gene: -

CDR3nt: TGTGTATCCGGGGGGAGTAACTATGGCTACACCTTC
CDR3aa: CVSGGSNYGYTF
v_gene: TRBV9
abundance: -
j_gene: TRBJ1-2
d_gene: -